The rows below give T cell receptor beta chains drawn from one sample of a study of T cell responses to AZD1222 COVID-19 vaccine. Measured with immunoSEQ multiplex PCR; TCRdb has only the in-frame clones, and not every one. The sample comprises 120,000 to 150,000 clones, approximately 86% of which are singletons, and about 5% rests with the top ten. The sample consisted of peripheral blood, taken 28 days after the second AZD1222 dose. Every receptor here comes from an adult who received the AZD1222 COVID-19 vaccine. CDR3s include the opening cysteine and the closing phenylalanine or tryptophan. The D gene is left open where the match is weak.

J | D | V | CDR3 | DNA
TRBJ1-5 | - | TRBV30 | CAWSFGGGQPQHF | TGTGCCTGGAGTTTCGGGGGAGGGCAGCCCCAGCATTTT
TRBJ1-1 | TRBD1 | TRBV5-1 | CASSLSTGGGDTEAFF | TGCGCCAGCAGCTTGAGCACAGGGGGCGGTGACACTGAAGCTTTCTTT
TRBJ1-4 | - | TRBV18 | CASSPLDVEKLFF | TGTGCCAGCTCACCCTTGGACGTGGAAAAACTGTTTTTT
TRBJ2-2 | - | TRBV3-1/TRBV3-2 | CASSLFPGELFF | TGTGCCAGCAGCCTATTTCCCGGGGAGCTGTTTTTT
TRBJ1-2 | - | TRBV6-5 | CASGRGLDGYTF | TGTGCCAGCGGGAGGGGACTAGATGGCTACACCTTC
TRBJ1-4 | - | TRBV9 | CASSVQTGRDEKLFF | TGTGCCAGCAGTGTTCAAACAGGGCGGGATGAAAAACTGTTTTTT
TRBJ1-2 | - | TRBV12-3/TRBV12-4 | CASSLVAYGYTF | TGTGCCAGCAGCCTGGTGGCCTATGGCTACACCTTC
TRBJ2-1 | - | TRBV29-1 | CSVEVVQGREQFF | TGCAGCGTTGAAGTGGTTCAGGGTCGTGAGCAGTTCTTC
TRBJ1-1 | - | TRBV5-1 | CASSLGLNTEAFF | TGCGCCAGCAGCCTAGGGTTGAACACTGAAGCTTTCTTT
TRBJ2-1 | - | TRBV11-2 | CASSSIDMDQFF | TGTGCCAGCAGCTCAATTGACATGGACCAGTTCTTC